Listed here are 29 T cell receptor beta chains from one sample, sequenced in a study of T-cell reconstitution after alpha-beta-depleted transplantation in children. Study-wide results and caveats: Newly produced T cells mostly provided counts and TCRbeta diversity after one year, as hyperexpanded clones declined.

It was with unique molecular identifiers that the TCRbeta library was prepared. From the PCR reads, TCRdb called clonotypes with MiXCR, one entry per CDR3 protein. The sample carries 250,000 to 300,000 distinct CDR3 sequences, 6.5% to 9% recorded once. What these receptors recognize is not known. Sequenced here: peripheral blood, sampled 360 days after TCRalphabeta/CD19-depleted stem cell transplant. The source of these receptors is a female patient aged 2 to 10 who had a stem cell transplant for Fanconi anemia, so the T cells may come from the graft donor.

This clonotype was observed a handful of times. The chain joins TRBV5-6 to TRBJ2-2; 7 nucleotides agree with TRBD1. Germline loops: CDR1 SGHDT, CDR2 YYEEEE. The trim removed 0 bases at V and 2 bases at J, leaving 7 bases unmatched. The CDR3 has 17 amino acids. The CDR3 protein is CASSLDNRDSNTGELFF. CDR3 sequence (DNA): TGTGCCAGCAGCTTGGACAACCGGGACAGCAACACCGGGGAGCTGTTTTTT.

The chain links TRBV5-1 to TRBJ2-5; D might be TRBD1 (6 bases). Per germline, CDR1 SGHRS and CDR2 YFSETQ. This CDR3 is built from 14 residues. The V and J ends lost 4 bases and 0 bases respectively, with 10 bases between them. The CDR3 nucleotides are TGCGCCAGCAGCCCCGGACAGAACCAAGAGACCCAGTACTTC. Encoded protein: CASSPGQNQETQYF.

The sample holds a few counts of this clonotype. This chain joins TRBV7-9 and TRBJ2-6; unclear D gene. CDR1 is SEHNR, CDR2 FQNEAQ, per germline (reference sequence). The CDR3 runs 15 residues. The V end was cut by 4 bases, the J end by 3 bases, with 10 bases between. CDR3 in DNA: TGTGCCAGCAGCTCCCGGTGGGATGGGGCCAACGTCCTGACTTTC. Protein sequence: CASSSRWDGANVLTF.

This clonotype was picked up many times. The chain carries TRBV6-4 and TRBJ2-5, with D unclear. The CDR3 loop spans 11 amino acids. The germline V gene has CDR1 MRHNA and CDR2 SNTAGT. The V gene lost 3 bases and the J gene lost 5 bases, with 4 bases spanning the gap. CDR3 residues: CASSDYETQYF. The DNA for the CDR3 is TGTGCCAGCAGTGATTATGAGACCCAGTACTTC.

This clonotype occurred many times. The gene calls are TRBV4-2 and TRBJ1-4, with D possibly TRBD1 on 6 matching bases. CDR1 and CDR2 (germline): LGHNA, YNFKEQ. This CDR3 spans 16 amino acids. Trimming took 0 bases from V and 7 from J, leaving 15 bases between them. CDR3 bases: TGTGCCAGCAGCCAAGATCCGGGAGGGGGAGGTGAAAAACTGTTTTTT. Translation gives CASSQDPGGGGEKLFF.

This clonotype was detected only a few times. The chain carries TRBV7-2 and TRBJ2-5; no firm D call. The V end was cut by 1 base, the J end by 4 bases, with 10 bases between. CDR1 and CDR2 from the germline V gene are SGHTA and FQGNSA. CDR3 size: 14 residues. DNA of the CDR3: TGTGCCAGCAGCTTAGAGGTGGCAGGAGAGACCCAGTACTTC. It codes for CASSLEVAGETQYF. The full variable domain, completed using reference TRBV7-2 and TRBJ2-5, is GAGVSQSPSNKVTEKGKDVELRCDPISGHTALYWYRQSLGQGLEFLIYFQGNSAPDKSGLPSDRFSAERTGGSVSTLTIQRTQQEDSAVYLCASSLEVAGETQYFGPGTRLLVL.

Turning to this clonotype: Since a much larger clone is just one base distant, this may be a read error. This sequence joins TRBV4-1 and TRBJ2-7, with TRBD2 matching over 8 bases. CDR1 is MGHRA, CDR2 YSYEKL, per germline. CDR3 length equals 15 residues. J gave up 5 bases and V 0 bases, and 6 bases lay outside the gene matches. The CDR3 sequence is CASSQDSGGCNEQYF. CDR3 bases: TGCGCCAGCAGCCAAGATTCGGGGGGGTGCAACGAGCAGTACTTC.

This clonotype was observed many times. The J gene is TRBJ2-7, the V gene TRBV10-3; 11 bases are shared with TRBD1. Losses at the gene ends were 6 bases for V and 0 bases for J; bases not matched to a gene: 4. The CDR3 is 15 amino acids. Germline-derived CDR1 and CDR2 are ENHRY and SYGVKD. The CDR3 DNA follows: TGTGCCATCAGCCGGGGACAGGGGGGCTCCTACGAGCAGTACTTC. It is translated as CAISRGQGGSYEQYF.

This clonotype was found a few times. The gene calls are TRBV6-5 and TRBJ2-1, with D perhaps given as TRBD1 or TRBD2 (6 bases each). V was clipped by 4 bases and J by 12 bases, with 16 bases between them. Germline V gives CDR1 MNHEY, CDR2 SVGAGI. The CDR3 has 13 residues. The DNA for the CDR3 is TGTGCCAGCAGTTTCGCGGGCGGAGGGGGGCAGTTCTTC. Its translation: CASSFAGGGGQFF.

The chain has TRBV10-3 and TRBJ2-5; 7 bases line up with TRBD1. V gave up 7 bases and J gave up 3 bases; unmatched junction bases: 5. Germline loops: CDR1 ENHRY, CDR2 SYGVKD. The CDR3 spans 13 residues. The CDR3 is CAITWDREETQYF. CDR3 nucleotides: TGTGCCATCACCTGGGACAGAGAAGAGACCCAGTACTTC.

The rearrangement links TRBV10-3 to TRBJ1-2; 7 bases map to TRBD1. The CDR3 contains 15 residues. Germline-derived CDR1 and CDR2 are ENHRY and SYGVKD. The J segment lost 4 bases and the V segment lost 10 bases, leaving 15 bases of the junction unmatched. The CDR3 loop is CATKKQGSLSYGYTF. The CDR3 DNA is TGTGCCACCAAAAAACAGGGGAGTCTGAGCTATGGCTACACCTTC.

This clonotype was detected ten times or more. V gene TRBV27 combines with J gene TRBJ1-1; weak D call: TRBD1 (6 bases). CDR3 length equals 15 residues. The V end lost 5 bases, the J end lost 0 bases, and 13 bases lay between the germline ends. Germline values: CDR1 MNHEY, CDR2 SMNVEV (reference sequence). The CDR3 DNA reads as TGTGCCAGCAGTCTCCTACAGGGTTTGAACACTGAAGCTTTCTTT. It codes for CASSLLQGLNTEAFF.

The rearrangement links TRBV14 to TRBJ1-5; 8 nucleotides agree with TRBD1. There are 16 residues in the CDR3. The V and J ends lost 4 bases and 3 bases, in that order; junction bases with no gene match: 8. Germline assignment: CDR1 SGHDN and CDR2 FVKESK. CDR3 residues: CASSPRRGRTNQPQHF. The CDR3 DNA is TGTGCCAGCAGCCCCCGCAGGGGGCGAACCAATCAGCCCCAGCATTTT.

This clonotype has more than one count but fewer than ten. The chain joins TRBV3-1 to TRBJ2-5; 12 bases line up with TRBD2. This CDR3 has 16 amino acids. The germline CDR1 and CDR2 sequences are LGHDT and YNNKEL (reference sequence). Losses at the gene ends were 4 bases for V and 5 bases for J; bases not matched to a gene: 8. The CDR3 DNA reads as TGTGCCAGCAGCCCTCGACTAGCGGGAGTTTCCGAGACCCAGTACTTC. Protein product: CASSPRLAGVSETQYF.

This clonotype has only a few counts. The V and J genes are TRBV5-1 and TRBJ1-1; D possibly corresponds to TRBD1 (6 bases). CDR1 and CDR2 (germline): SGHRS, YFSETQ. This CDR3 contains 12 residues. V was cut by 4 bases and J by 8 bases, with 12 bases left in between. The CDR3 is CASSPTTGEAFF. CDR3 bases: TGCGCCAGCAGCCCGACTACAGGGGAAGCTTTCTTT. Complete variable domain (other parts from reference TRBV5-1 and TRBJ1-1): KAGVTQTPRYLIKTRGQQVTLSCSPISGHRSVSWYQQTPGQGLQFLFEYFSETQRNKGNFPGRFSGRQFSNSRSEMNVSTLELGDSALYLCASSPTTGEAFFGQGTRLTVV.

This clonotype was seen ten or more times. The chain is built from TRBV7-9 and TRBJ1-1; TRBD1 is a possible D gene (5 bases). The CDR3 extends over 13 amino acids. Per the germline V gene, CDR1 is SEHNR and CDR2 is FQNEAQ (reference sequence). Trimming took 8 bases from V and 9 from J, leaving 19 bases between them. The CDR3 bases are TGTGCCAGCTTACCTGGTGGGGGTCCTAAAGCTTTCTTT. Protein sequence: CASLPGGGPKAFF.

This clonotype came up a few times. Here the CDR3 reads CASSLYLEREQFF. CDR3 sequence (DNA): TGTGCCAGCAGCTTGTATCTCGAGCGGGAGCAGTTCTTC. The chain combines TRBV7-3 with TRBJ2-1, with D maybe TRBD2 (5 bases). The CDR3 is 13 residues long. Germline V lookup: CDR1 SGHTA, CDR2 FQGTGA. V was shortened by 3 bases and J by 10 bases, with 13 bases between the two germline ends.

The CDR3 DNA reads TGTGCCAGCAGACCTACGAACACCGGGGAGCTGTTTTTT. The encoded protein is CASRPTNTGELFF. V usage is TRBV7-9 and J usage is TRBJ2-2; D unclear. This CDR3 is 13 amino acids long. From germline, CDR1 is SEHNR and CDR2 FQNEAQ (reference sequence). Trimming left V 6 bases short and J 0 bases short, with 5 bases between.

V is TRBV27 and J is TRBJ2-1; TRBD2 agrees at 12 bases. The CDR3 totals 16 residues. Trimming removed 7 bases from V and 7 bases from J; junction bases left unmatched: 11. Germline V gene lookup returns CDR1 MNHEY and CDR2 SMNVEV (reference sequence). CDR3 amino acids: CASTEGASGGGNEQFF. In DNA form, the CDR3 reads TGTGCCAGCACTGAAGGGGCTAGCGGGGGGGGGAATGAGCAGTTCTTC.

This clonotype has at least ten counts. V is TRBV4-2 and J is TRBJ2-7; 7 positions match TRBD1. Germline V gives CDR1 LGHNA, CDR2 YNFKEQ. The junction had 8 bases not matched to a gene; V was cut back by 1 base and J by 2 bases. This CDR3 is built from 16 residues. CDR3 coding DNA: TGTGCCAGCAGCCAAGTGCACAGGGGTGGAACCTACGAGCAGTACTTC. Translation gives CASSQVHRGGTYEQYF.

CDR3 sequence (DNA): TGTGCCAGTAGTCTAAGGCCGAATGATTTGGATACGCAGTATTTT. Translation gives CASSLRPNDLDTQYF. The chain couples TRBV19 to TRBJ2-3; the D is unclear. The V end was cut by 5 bases, the J end by 6 bases, with 18 bases between. Germline loops: CDR1 LNHDA, CDR2 SQIVND (reference sequence). The CDR3 contains 15 residues.

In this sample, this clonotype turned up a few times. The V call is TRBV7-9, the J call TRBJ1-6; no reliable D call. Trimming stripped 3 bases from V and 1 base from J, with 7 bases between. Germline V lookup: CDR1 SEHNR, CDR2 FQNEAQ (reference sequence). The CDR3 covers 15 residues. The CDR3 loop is CASSFTASYNSPLHF. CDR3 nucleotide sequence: TGTGCCAGCAGCTTCACAGCTTCCTATAATTCACCCCTCCACTTT.

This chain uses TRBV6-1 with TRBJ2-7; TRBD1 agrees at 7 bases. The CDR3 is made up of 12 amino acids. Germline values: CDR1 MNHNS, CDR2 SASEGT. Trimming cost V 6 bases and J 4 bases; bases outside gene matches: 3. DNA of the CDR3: TGTGCCAGCAGCGAGACAGGGTACGAGCAGTACTTC. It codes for CASSETGYEQYF.

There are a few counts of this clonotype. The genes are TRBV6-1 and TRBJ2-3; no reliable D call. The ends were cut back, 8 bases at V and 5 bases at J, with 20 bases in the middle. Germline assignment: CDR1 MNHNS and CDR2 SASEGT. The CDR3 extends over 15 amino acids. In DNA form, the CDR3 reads TGTGCCAGCTCCAGAGATACATTGGGTGTAGATACGCAGTATTTT. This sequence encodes CASSRDTLGVDTQYF.

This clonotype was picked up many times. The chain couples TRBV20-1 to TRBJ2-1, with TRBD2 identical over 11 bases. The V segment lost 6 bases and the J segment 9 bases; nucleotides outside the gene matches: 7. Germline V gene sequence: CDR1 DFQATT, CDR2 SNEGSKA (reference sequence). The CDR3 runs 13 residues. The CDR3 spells CSAVAGGQGEQFF. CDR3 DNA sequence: TGCAGTGCGGTAGCGGGGGGGCAGGGTGAGCAGTTCTTC.

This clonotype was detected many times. The CDR3 nucleotides are TGCGCCAGCAGCGGACCGGGGACAGGTTCGCCCTACGAGCAGTACTTC. It specifies CASSGPGTGSPYEQYF. The chain employs TRBV5-1 and TRBJ2-7, with 8 nucleotides matching TRBD1. Looked up from germline, CDR1 is SGHRS and CDR2 is YFSETQ. The CDR3 runs to 16 residues. The J segment lost 2 bases and the V segment lost 4 bases, leaving 11 bases of the junction unmatched.

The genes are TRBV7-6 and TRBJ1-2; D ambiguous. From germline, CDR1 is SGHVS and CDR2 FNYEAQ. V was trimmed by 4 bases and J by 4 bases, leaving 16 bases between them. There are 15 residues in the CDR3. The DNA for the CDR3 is TGTGCCAGCAGCTCTCTGCCTAACACTCTCTATGGCTACACCTTC. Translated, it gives CASSSLPNTLYGYTF. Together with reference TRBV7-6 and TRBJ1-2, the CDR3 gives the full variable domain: GAGVSQSPRYKVTKRGQDVALRCDPISGHVSLYWYRQALGQGPEFLTYFNYEAQQDKSGLPNDRFSAERPEGSISTLTIQRTEQRDSAMYRCASSSLPNTLYGYTFGSGTRLTVV.

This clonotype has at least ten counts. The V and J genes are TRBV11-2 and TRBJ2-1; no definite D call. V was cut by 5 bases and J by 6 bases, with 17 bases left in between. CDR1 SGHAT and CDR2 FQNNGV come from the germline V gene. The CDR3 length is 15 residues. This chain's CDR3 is CASSPVTVGGNEQFF. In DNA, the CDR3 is TGTGCCAGCAGCCCGGTCACGGTAGGCGGCAATGAGCAGTTCTTC.

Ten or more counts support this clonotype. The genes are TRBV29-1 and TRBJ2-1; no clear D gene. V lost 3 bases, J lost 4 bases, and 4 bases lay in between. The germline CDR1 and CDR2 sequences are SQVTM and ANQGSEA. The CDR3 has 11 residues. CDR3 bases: TGCAGCGTTGAGGGGTACAATGAGCAGTTCTTC. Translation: CSVEGYNEQFF.